The present entry profiles one T cell receptor beta chain with its context. Its antigen is not yet known. No per-base quality is available; no much larger clone lies one base away. Tumor samples were collected prior to definitive surgery or chemotherapy. Genomic DNA extraction was performed by the MD Anderson Biospecimen Extraction Resource, and TCR sequencing was carried out by the MD Anderson Cancer Genomics Laboratory. These data originate in a study of high-grade serous ovarian cancer treatment subgroups (dated by TCRdb to 2020 to 2022). Describing the broader study: A mean of around 13,000 reads and 7,494 unique TCR beta rearrangements per sample was generated by sequencing. The 30-patient cohort included around 10 patients with no residual disease after primary surgery (R0), around 10 excellent NACT responders, and around 10 poor NACT responders. Under a laparoscopic triage algorithm, patients with high-grade serous ovarian cancer were grouped by complete gross resection or by neoadjuvant chemotherapy response, and the study profiled the TCR beta repertoires of these patients. One primary tumor sample and two metastatic tumor samples were contributed by each patient, so that some 96 samples were obtained in total. General findings and caveats noted by the study authors: Repertoire similarity between tumors of the same patient ranged roughly 0.1 to 0.79, whereas almost no similarity was seen between different patients. TCR repertoire analyses focused on CDR3; CDR1 and CDR2 were not analyzed. Spatial information was not captured by bulk tumor TCR sequencing, so insight into HGSC tumor complexity and diversity was limited. TCR clonal relatedness correlated positively with neoantigen level and, by trend, with copy number variation and mutation load from whole-genome sequencing.

The 90 tumor samples were subjected to high-throughput TCR profiling using ImmunoSEQ. Per the source publication's procedure: Repertoire diversity metrics included richness (unique productive sequences), clonality, evenness and relatedness; Bhattacharyya coefficient assessed similarity between samples. In a sensitivity analysis, TCRs with fewer than two reads were excluded, and consistent conclusions were obtained. Drawn from immuneACCESS, this table holds only the in-frame rearrangements with V and J called that TCRdb kept. Clones are partly lost; checked studies trace under half to an unresolved V gene and leave the rest unexplained. V and J calls and clone size are given by that table; D and trimming were obtained from the DNA. In this sample the table shows fewer than 9,500 clones, 50% to 75% of which occur a single time. Around 5% of the sample lies in the top ten. CDR3 length: 17 amino acids, cysteine to phenylalanine. The only DNA kept is the CDR3, 51 bases in frame from the first base. The V end loses 5 bases and the J end loses 3 bases, and a stretch of 23 bases separates them. The CDR1 and CDR2 encoded by the germline V gene are MDHEN and SYDVKM.

Here the chain combines TRBV28 and TRBJ2-7; no D segment can be confidently identified. Sample: tumor tissue. The receptor's source is a human donor with high-grade serous ovarian cancer. The CDR3 region: CASSHRPHAVQGYEQYF. Here is the DNA: TGTGCCAGCAGTCACAGACCCCATGCCGTCCAAGGCTACGAGCAGTACTTC.